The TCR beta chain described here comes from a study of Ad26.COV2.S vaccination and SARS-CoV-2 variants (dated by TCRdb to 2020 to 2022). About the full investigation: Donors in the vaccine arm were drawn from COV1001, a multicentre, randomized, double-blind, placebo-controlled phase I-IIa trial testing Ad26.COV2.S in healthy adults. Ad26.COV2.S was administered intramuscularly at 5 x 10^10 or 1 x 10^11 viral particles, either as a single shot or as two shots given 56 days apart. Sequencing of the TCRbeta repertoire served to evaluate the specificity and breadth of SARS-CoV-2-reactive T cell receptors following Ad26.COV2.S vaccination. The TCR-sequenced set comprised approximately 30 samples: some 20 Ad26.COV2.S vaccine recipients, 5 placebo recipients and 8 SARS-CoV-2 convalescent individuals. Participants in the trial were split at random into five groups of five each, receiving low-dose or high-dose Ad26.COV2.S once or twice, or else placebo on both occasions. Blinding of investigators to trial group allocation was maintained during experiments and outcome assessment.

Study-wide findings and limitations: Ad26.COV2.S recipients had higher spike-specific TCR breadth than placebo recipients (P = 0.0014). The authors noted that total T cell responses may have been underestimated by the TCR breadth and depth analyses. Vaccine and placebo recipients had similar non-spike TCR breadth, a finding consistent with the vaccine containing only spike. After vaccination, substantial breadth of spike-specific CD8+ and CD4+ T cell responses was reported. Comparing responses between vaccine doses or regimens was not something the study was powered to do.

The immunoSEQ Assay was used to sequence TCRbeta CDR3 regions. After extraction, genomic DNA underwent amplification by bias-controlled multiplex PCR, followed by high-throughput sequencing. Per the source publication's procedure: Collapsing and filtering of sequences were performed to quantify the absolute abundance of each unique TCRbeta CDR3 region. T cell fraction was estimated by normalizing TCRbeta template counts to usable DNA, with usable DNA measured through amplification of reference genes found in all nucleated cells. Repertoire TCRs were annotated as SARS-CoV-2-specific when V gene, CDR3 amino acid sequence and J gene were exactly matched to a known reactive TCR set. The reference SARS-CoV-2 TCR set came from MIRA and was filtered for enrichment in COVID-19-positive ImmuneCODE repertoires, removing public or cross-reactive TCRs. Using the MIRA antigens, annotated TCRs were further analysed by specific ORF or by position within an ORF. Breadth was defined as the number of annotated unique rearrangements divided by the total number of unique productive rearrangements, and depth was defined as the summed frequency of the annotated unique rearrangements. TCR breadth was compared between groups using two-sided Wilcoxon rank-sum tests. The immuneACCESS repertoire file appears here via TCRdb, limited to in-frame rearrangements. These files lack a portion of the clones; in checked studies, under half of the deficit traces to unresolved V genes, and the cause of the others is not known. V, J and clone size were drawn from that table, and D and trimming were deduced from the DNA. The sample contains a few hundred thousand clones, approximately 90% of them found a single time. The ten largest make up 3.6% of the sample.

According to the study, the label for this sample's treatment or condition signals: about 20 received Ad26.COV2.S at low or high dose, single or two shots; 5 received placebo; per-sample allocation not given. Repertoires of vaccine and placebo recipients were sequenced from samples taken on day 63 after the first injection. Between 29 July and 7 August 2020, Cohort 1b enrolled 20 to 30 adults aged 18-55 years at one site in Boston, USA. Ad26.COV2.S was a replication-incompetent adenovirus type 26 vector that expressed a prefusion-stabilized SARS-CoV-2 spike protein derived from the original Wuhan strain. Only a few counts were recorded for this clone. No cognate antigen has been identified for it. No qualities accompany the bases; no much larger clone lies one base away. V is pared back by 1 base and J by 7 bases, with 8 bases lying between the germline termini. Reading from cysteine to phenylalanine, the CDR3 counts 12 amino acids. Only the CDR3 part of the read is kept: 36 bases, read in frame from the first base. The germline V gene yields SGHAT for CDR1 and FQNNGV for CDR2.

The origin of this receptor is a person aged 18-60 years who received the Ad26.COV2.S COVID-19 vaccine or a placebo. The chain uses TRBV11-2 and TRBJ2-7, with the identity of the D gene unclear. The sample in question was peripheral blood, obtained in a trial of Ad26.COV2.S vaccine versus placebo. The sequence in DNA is TGTGCCAGCAGCTTAGTACGGGCGGAGCAGTACTTC. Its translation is CASSLVRAEQYF.